The 6 T cell receptor beta chains listed next were all sequenced from one sample in a study of T cells expressing NK-cell markers. TCRdb processed the 5' RACE reads again and assigns one entry to each CDR3 protein, with no DNA. The data include a few hundred thousand distinct CDR3 sequences; the top ten clones carry approximately 3.5%. The sample was blood T cells: a sorted CD56 or NKG2C T cell subset, CD4+ or CD8+ T cells, or bulk PBMC T cells (not recorded which). The receptor source for this set is a man between 18 and 29 years old in good health.

The rearrangement uses TRBV11-3 and TRBJ2-1. Germline CDR1 and CDR2: SGHNT and YENEEA. CDR3 size: 13 residues. The CDR3: CASSFDRYNEQFF.

This chain joins TRBV12-3 or TRBV12-4 and TRBJ2-1; the TCRdb call, TRBD2, lacks DNA for checking. CDR3 length equals 17 residues. The CDR3 is CASSLTGTSGNYNEQFF.

CDR3 sequence reads: CSTNAGTEAFF. The V gene is TRBV29-1, the J gene TRBJ1-1; without DNA, the TCRdb call of TRBD1 cannot be checked. Germline loops: CDR1 SQVTM, CDR2 ANQGSEA. The CDR3 covers 11 residues.

V gene TRBV29-1 combines with J gene TRBJ2-1; the TRBD2 assignment by TCRdb is unverifiable without DNA. Looked up from germline, CDR1 is SQVTM and CDR2 is ANQGSEA. The CDR3 is 15 amino acids. The CDR3 region is CSVAKGLASGNEQFF.

The V and J genes are TRBV4-3 and TRBJ2-7; TCRdb proposes TRBD1, but this gene call is untestable without DNA. CDR1 and CDR2 (germline): LGHNA, YSLEER. The CDR3 loop spans 15 amino acids. The CDR3 here is CASSQDWRTGNEQYF.

This CDR3 is CASSSGLAGAGPYNEQFF. V and J are TRBV7-3 and TRBJ2-1; the TCRdb D gene call, TRBD2, has no DNA to confirm it. The length of the CDR3 is 18 residues. Germline V lookup: CDR1 SGHTA, CDR2 FQGTGA.